This T cell receptor (beta chain) was found in a study of cytomegalovirus exposure and HLA in healthy donors. Study summary: HLA-typed donors contributed some 83 million unique TCRs, which were held in an early data release.

Study-level findings and limits: A later analysis, which compared TCR beta chains of equal frequency, found the HLA-associated ones more clonally expanded. TCR beta V- and J-gene trimming, according to a later analysis, was linked to a missense DCLRE1C variant. Earlier results showed most TCR beta V segments being productive about 87% or about 30% of the time.

About this clone itself: What it recognizes is unknown.

The PCR used 60 Vbeta and 13 Jbeta primers. Sequencing used immunoSEQ multiplex PCR; TCRdb keeps in-frame clones, though not all of them. This sample has under 300,000 clones, with 80% to 85% found just once. J was trimmed by 1 base and V by 3 bases; bases with no gene match: 8. This CDR3 comprises 18 residues. CDR1 is LNHDA and CDR2 is SQIVND in the germline V gene (reference sequence). The V call is TRBV19, the J call TRBJ2-6; 8 nucleotides line up with TRBD1. The sample comprised PBMCs. This clonotype originated in a woman aged 55-69 years in good health and CMV-seropositive. In nucleotides, the CDR3 is TGTGCCAGTAGTATCTTGGGACAGGCGGATTCTGGGGCCAACGTCCTGACTTTC. Encoded protein: CASSILGQADSGANVLTF.